Following are 18 T cell receptor beta chains from one sample sequenced in a study of PD-1 blockade in classical Hodgkin lymphoma. The time point here: cycle 4 day 1 (C4D1), after 6 weeks of nivolumab. Each patient's relapse followed autologous stem cell transplantation, and brentuximab vedotin exposure varied. Generated by immunoSEQ multiplex PCR, the TCRdb table keeps only in-frame clones and is missing some. This table has about 24,000 clones, about four fifths appearing once. The sample consisted of peripheral blood mononuclear cells (PBMCs), taken before the fourth cycle of nivolumab. These receptor sequences come from a human donor with classical Hodgkin lymphoma.

V gene TRBV5-1 combines with J gene TRBJ1-5; D might be TRBD1 (5 bases). The CDR3 totals 13 residues. Deletions cut 3 bases from V and 2 bases from J, with 6 bases between. The germline gives CDR1 SGHRS, CDR2 YFSETQ. DNA of the CDR3: TGCGCCAGCAGCTGGGGGGGCAATCAGCCCCAGCATTTT. Protein: CASSWGGNQPQHF.

CDR3 in amino acids: CASSFSGASGTQYF. The CDR3 DNA reads as TGTGCCAGCAGTTTTTCAGGGGCATCAGGGACCCAGTACTTC. The chain has TRBV6-5 and TRBJ2-5; D is perhaps TRBD1 (6 bases). The CDR3 extends over 14 amino acids. Per the germline V gene, CDR1 is MNHEY and CDR2 is SVGAGI. V lost 4 bases to trimming and J lost 7 bases, with 16 bases between them.

The chain has TRBV5-4 and TRBJ2-3; 11 bases map to TRBD2. Germline V gene data show CDR1 as SGHNT and CDR2 as YYREEE (reference sequence). The CDR3 covers 15 residues. The junction had 3 bases not matched to a gene; V was cut back by 4 bases and J by 2 bases. This chain's CDR3 is CASSLGLADTDTQYF. CDR3 coding DNA: TGTGCCAGCAGCCTGGGACTAGCGGACACAGATACGCAGTATTTT.

The rearrangement joins TRBV9 to TRBJ1-4; TRBD1 matches 8 bases. The CDR3 runs to 15 residues. Germline values: CDR1 SGDLS, CDR2 YYNGEE. J gave up 0 bases and V 3 bases, and 1 base lay outside the gene matches. This CDR3 reads CASSAQGATNEKLFF. The CDR3 DNA reads as TGTGCCAGCAGCGCACAGGGGGCAACTAATGAAAAACTGTTTTTT. Full variable domain (outside the CDR3, taken from reference TRBV9 and TRBJ1-4): DSGVTQTPKHLITATGQRVTLRCSPRSGDLSVYWYQQSLDQGLQFLIQYYNGEERAKGNILERFSAQQFPDLHSELNLSSLELGDSALYFCASSAQGATNEKLFFGSGTQLSVL.

The chain joins TRBV5-6 to TRBJ2-7, with 9 bases that match TRBD2. From germline, CDR1 is SGHDT and CDR2 YYEEEE. The V and J ends lost 1 base and 5 bases, in that order; junction bases with no gene match: 13. The CDR3 length is 17 residues. The CDR3 nucleotides are TGTGCCAGCAGCTTGCGGGTAGCGGGGGCCCTCGTGAACGAGCAGTACTTC. Translation gives CASSLRVAGALVNEQYF.

The chain is built from TRBV27 and TRBJ1-4; 8 bases are shared with TRBD1. J was trimmed by 8 bases and V by 3 bases; bases with no gene match: 5. The CDR3 loop spans 14 amino acids. Germline V gene data show CDR1 as MNHEY and CDR2 as SMNVEV (reference sequence). This CDR3 reads CASSFWGQEEKLFF. The CDR3 region has the DNA TGTGCCAGCAGTTTCTGGGGACAGGAAGAAAAACTGTTTTTT.

The CDR3 DNA sequence: TGCGCCAGCAGTCAACCCGGGACAGGCCACCAAGGTTCCTACGAGCAGTACTTC. This gives the protein CASSQPGTGHQGSYEQYF. The chain couples TRBV23-1 to TRBJ2-7; TRBD1 matches 8 bases. TRBV23-1 is an open reading frame whose function is uncertain. The CDR3 covers 18 residues. V shed 2 bases and J 1 base; nucleotides not matched to a gene: 13.

The chain is built from TRBV5-6 and TRBJ2-7, with D perhaps TRBD1 (5 bases). In germline, CDR1 is SGHDT, CDR2 YYEEEE. V was clipped by 1 base and J by 0 bases, with 11 bases between them. This CDR3 comprises 15 residues. The CDR3 protein is CASSLFGRASYEQYF. The CDR3, as DNA: TGTGCCAGCAGCTTGTTTGGCAGGGCCTCCTACGAGCAGTACTTC.

The CDR3 reads CASSLADKETQYF. Here the CDR3 DNA reads TGTGCCAGCAGCTTAGCTGACAAAGAGACCCAGTACTTC. The chain uses TRBV11-3 and TRBJ2-5; no clear D. V lost 1 base, J lost 3 bases, and 6 bases lay in between. Germline CDR1 is SGHNT and CDR2 is YENEEA. The CDR3 is 13 amino acids.

The rearrangement links TRBV7-8 to TRBJ2-1, with 9 bases lining up with TRBD1. The germline CDR1 and CDR2 sequences are SGHVS and FQNEAQ. CDR3 length: 16 residues. V lost 5 bases to trimming and J lost 0 bases; unmatched junction nucleotides: 5. CDR3 nucleotides: TGTGCCAGCAGCCAGAGGACAGGGGCCTCCTACAATGAGCAGTTCTTC. It translates to CASSQRTGASYNEQFF. Full variable domain (rest looked up from reference TRBV7-8 and TRBJ2-1): GAGVSQSPRYKVAKRGQDVALRCDPISGHVSLFWYQQALGQGPEFLTYFQNEAQLDKSGLPSDRFFAERPEGSVSTLKIQRTQQEDSAVYLCASSQRTGASYNEQFFGPGTRLTVL.

The J gene is TRBJ1-1, the V gene TRBV18; 7 nucleotides align to TRBD1. Per the germline V gene, CDR1 is KGHSH and CDR2 is LQKENI. The CDR3 is 15 amino acids. The V gene end was trimmed by 0 bases and the J gene end by 11 bases; junction bases not matched to a gene: 12. The CDR3 DNA sequence: TGTGCCAGCTCACCACCGAACTTTGGGCAGGGGGGGGCTTTCTTT. Amino acids: CASSPPNFGQGGAFF.

This clone was observed a handful of times. The genes are TRBV4-1 and TRBJ2-7; D may match TRBD1 or TRBD2 (5 bases each). The CDR3 contains 15 residues. Germline V gene lookup returns CDR1 MGHRA and CDR2 YSYEKL. V was clipped by 1 base and J by 3 bases, with 13 bases between them. The CDR3 nucleotides read TGCGCCAGCAGCCAAGCTGGGCAGGGAGTCTACGAGCAGTACTTC. Its translation is CASSQAGQGVYEQYF.

V and J are TRBV6-5 and TRBJ2-7, with a possible D match to TRBD1 (6 bases). CDR1 is MNHEY and CDR2 is SVGAGI in the germline V gene. Trimming pared 6 bases from V and 3 bases from J, leaving 12 bases between. The CDR3 extends over 13 amino acids. CDR3 nucleotide sequence: TGTGCCAGCAGCCTCCGGACAGACTACGAGCAGTACTTC. Translated, it gives CASSLRTDYEQYF.

The chain employs TRBV7-3 and TRBJ2-1; D gene unclear. The germline V gene has CDR1 SGHTA and CDR2 FQGTGA. The CDR3 totals 15 residues. Deletions cut 3 bases from V and 5 bases from J, with 14 bases between. The CDR3, as DNA: TGTGCCAGCAGCTTGGTGATAGGGAACAACAATGAGCAGTTCTTC. The encoded protein is CASSLVIGNNNEQFF.

This chain joins TRBV7-9 and TRBJ2-7; TRBD1 matches 10 bases. V was pared by 8 bases and J by 4 bases, with 5 bases of the junction left unmatched. Per germline, CDR1 SEHNR and CDR2 FQNEAQ (reference sequence). CDR3 length: 13 amino acids. This chain's CDR3 is CASGGQGKYEQYF. DNA of the CDR3: TGTGCCAGCGGGGGACAGGGGAAATACGAGCAGTACTTC.

The V and J genes are TRBV11-2 and TRBJ2-7; 11 nucleotides agree with TRBD2. With 4 bases clipped from V and 4 bases from J, the junction kept 3 bases outside the gene matches. Germline V gives CDR1 SGHAT, CDR2 FQNNGV. CDR3 length: 14 amino acids. The CDR3 sequence: CASSWTSGPYEQYF. The CDR3 nucleotides are TGTGCCAGCAGCTGGACTAGCGGGCCTTACGAGCAGTACTTC.

The J gene is TRBJ1-5, the V gene TRBV28; TRBD1 matches 7 bases. The CDR3 length is 16 residues. V was pared by 5 bases and J by 3 bases, with 10 bases of the junction left unmatched. Germline CDR1 is MDHEN and CDR2 is SYDVKM. CDR3 sequence reads: CASSPQTGFPNQPQHF. CDR3 sequence (DNA): TGTGCCAGCAGTCCCCAGACAGGGTTTCCCAATCAGCCCCAGCATTTT.

V and J are TRBV5-1 and TRBJ2-7, with a weak D call TRBD2 (7 bases). V dropped 1 base and J dropped 6 bases, with 14 bases sitting between them. Germline lookup yields CDR1 SGHRS and CDR2 YFSETQ. This CDR3 comprises 14 residues. CDR3 coding DNA: TGCGCCAGCAGCTTGAGGCAGGGGAGGGGCGAGCAGTACTTC. It specifies CASSLRQGRGEQYF.